The next 3 T cell receptor beta chains were all read from a single sample in a study of CD8 T cells in ankylosing spondylitis. Study-level findings and limits: Apparently characteristic of ankylosing spondylitis blood was a TCR beta motif (fewer than 10 highly homologous variants).

TCRdb independently ran MiXCR on the 5' RACE reads; one entry per CDR3 protein. The repertoire includes hundreds of thousands of distinct CDR3 sequences, 12% of them detected once, and 0.51% sits in the top ten. Their target antigens are unknown. The sample consisted of blood, either unsorted or a sorted T cell fraction (not recorded which). These receptors were collected from a male donor with ankylosing spondylitis.

This clonotype occurred a few times. For the CDR3, the DNA is TGCGCCAGCAGCCTACCGACAGGACGGGCCGTAAACACTGAAGCTTTCTTT. Translated, it gives CASSLPTGRAVNTEAFF. The chain uses TRBV5-1 and TRBJ1-1, with a tentative D call TRBD1 (6 bases). The V end was cut by 4 bases, the J end by 2 bases, with 21 bases between. CDR1 and CDR2 from the germline V gene are SGHRS and YFSETQ. The CDR3 has 17 amino acids. The complete variable domain, with remaining parts taken from reference TRBV5-1 and TRBJ1-1, reads KAGVTQTPRYLIKTRGQQVTLSCSPISGHRSVSWYQQTPGQGLQFLFEYFSETQRNKGNFPGRFSGRQFSNSRSEMNVSTLELGDSALYLCASSLPTGRAVNTEAFFGQGTRLTVV.

This clonotype turned up a few times. The CDR3 here is CATSDYRMDYTF. The CDR3, as DNA: TGTGCCACCAGTGACTACCGTATGGACTACACCTTC. The chain uses TRBV24-1 and TRBJ1-2, with D unclear. The CDR3 contains 12 residues. Per germline, CDR1 KGHDR and CDR2 SFDVKD. V was trimmed by 4 bases and J by 10 bases, leaving 12 bases between them.

On this clonotype: One junction end does not reproduce the germline sequence, and a read error may be involved. This sequence joins TRBV6-1 and TRBJ2-1; the match to TRBD2 covers 9 bases. This CDR3 is 16 amino acids long. In germline, CDR1 is MNHNS, CDR2 SASEGT. The CDR3 coding sequence is TGTGCCGGCAGTAAAAGCTCGGGACTAGCTTACAATGAGCAGTTCTTC. Protein product: CAGSKSSGLAYNEQFF.